This T cell receptor (beta chain) comes out of a study of PD-L1 blockade in urothelial cancer. The time point was: pretreatment peripheral blood. The CDR3 sequence is 14 residues long. The germline gives CDR1 MDHEN, CDR2 SYDVKM. Germline trimming cut 5 bases from V and 4 bases from J; bases unmatched to any gene: 4. The count of this clone is one. Data came from immunoSEQ multiplex PCR; TCRdb stores just in-frame clones and leaves some out. The repertoire consists of 100,000 to 150,000 clones, with approximately 84% occurring once and the leading ten covering roughly 3.5%. The material sequenced was PBMCs, taken around atezolizumab (anti-PD-L1) treatment. This receptor was identified in a middle-aged man with urothelial cancer. The chain recombines TRBV28 with TRBJ1-5; TRBD1 aligns across 8 bases. The CDR3 sequence is CASSKDRANQPQHF. CDR3 DNA sequence: TGTGCCAGCAGTAAGGACAGGGCAAATCAGCCCCAGCATTTT.